The source of this T cell receptor (beta chain) is a study of T-cell memory formation after mild COVID-19. Study findings and constraints: Second-wave clones that peaked on day 37 lacked confirmed SARS-CoV-2 specificity. Cross-reactive memory apparently joined, as some responding clones appeared in pre-infection memory. CD8+ contracting clones occupied EMRA, while CD4+ ones occupied mainly CM and EM.

Remarks on this clonotype: Its antigen remains unidentified.

5'RACE with constant-segment primers built TCRalpha and TCRbeta cDNA libraries with UMIs. TCRdb re-derived calls from the 5' RACE reads in MiXCR, one entry per CDR3 protein. This sample has roughly 13,000 distinct CDR3 sequences; roughly a fifth occur once, and the top ten carry around 45%. Trimming at V came to 7 bases and at J to 5 bases, leaving 12 bases not matched to a gene. This CDR3 has 15 amino acids. Germline values: CDR1 SGHTA, CDR2 FQGNSA. The J gene is TRBJ2-3, the V gene TRBV7-2; TRBD1 agrees at 7 bases. Sample: PBMCs or a T cell subset sorted from them (not recorded which). The sequence derives from an adult woman who had mild COVID-19 (a few samples of this study predate the infection). Cell type and time point are not known. The CDR3 here is CASKVLQGTGDTQYF. As DNA, the CDR3 is TGTGCCAGCAAGGTTTTACAGGGGACGGGAGATACGCAGTATTTT. The whole variable domain, remainder taken from reference TRBV7-2 and TRBJ2-3, is GAGVSQSPSNKVTEKGKDVELRCDPISGHTALYWYRQSLGQGLEFLIYFQGNSAPDKSGLPSDRFSAERTGGSVSTLTIQRTQQEDSAVYLCASKVLQGTGDTQYFGPGTRLTVL.